This TCR beta chain was sequenced in a study of sequential checkpoint blockade in melanoma. Study findings and constraints: Pretreatment TIL clonality tracked with response in the nivolumab-first arm.

This clone was counted a few times. Its specificity is not known. Some clones are missing from TCRdb's copy, which holds only in-frame ones; the method was immunoSEQ multiplex PCR. The repertoire holds about 4,000 clones, with 15% to 20% as singletons. Noted treatment: randomized to nivolumab then ipilimumab (arm A) or the reverse (arm B). The sample in question was tumor tissue (inferred from file names), obtained from a patient given nivolumab and ipilimumab in sequence. The receptor was derived from a human patient with melanoma. Some clones in this sample may be carry-over from other donors' samples.

DNA for the CDR3: TGTGCCAGCAGCGTCCACTCAGGTGGGGAGACCCAGTACTTC. Its protein product is CASSVHSGGETQYF. This chain connects TRBV11-3 to TRBJ2-5; D call uncertain. The CDR3 extends over 14 amino acids. CDR1 SGHNT and CDR2 YENEEA come from the germline V gene. V dropped 5 bases and J dropped 5 bases, with 15 bases sitting between them.